This is a list of T cell receptor beta chains from one sample in a study of T cell repertoires in cytomegalovirus infection. TCRdb passed the reads through MiXCR, listing each CDR3 protein once. The sample consists of around 450,000 distinct CDR3 sequences, about 33% of them appearing once. The sequenced sample was PBMCs. These receptors all come from a human donor in good health (CMV status not recorded). Some clones in this sample may be carry-over from other donors' samples. The CDR3 runs from the conserved cysteine through the conserved F or W. D genes are given only for firm matches. Rows give clone size only sometimes, using once, few, many, or a class for an expanded clone.

>TRBV6-1|.|TRBD1|TRBJ1-1
TGTGCCAGCAGTGTCGACAGGGGGCTAAACACTGAAGCTTTCTTT
CASSVDRGLNTEAFF
>TRBV7-2|many|TRBD2|TRBJ2-7
TGTGCCAGCAGTTCTATAGCGGGGGGGCCCAACGAGCAGTACTTC
CASSSIAGGPNEQYF
>TRBV4-1|.|.|TRBJ1-2
TGCGCCAGCAGCCAAGATATGGGCCGCGATCTTTATGGCTACACCTTC
CASSQDMGRDLYGYTF
>TRBV7-8|many|.|TRBJ2-1
TGTGCCAGCAGCTTAGTTCCAGGGGCCTGGGGAAATGAGCAGTTCTTC
CASSLVPGAWGNEQFF
>TRBV7-2|.|.|TRBJ2-3
TGTGCCAGCAGCTTAGCGCTGGAAGGGGACGATATCACAGATACGCAGTATTTT
CASSLALEGDDITDTQYF
>TRBV12-3/TRBV12-4|.|TRBD2|TRBJ2-5
TGTGCCAGCAGCCGCTCGGGACTAGCGGGGACTCAAGAGACCCAGTACTTC
CASSRSGLAGTQETQYF
>TRBV6-8|.|.|TRBJ1-1
TGTGCCAGCAACATCGGGGGGGAGGCTTTCTTT
CASNIGGEAFF
>TRBV19|.|.|TRBJ2-2
TGTGCCACCGAATATCCCCTCGGGACCGGGGAGCTGTTTTTT
CATEYPLGTGELFF
>TRBV6-2/TRBV6-3|.|.|TRBJ1-4
TGTGCCAGCAGTGACCGCCGGACGGTTGGGAATGAAAAACTGTTTTTT
CASSDRRTVGNEKLFF
>TRBV24-1|.|.|TRBJ1-5
TGTGCCACCGCGGACAGCAAAAATAGCAATCAGCCCCAGCATTTT
CATADSKNSNQPQHF
>TRBV2|few|.|TRBJ2-3
TGTGCCAGCACAGAACAGGGAGTGGCAGATACGCAGTATTTT
CASTEQGVADTQYF
>TRBV7-2|few|.|TRBJ2-7
TGTGCCAGCAGCCCGGCGAGGGATCCCGCCTACGAGCAGTACTTC
CASSPARDPAYEQYF
>TRBV12-3/TRBV12-4|many|.|TRBJ2-1
TGTGCCAGCACCGAGTATAGGGTTCCGTTCATCGACAGCTCCTACAATGAGCAGTTCTTC
CASTEYRVPFIDSSYNEQFF
>TRBV20-1|few|TRBD2|TRBJ2-5
TGCAGTGCCAATTCGTGGGGACTAGCCGGGGAGACCCAGTACTTC
CSANSWGLAGETQYF
>TRBV7-6|many|.|TRBJ1-1
TGTGCCAGCAGCCCCTTGCGGCTTGGAAGTGCGGGGGCTTTCTTT
CASSPLRLGSAGAFF
>TRBV2|few|.|TRBJ1-2
TGTGCCAGCAGTGGAGCGGGCGCCTATGGCTACACCTTC
CASSGAGAYGYTF
>TRBV28|.|.|TRBJ1-1
TGTGCCAGCAGTCCCACCGGGACGGGGAACACTGAAGCTTTCTTT
CASSPTGTGNTEAFF
>TRBV12-3/TRBV12-4|.|TRBD1|TRBJ2-7
TGTGCCAGCAGTGGCCGGGACAGGGGTTTAAGCTCCTACGAGCAGTACTTC
CASSGRDRGLSSYEQYF
>TRBV6-2/TRBV6-3|few|TRBD2|TRBJ2-3
TGTGCCAGCAGCCAAGACAGCGGGGGGCCCCATACGCAGTATTTT
CASSQDSGGPHTQYF
>TRBV20-1|few|.|TRBJ2-1
TGCAGTGCTCAAGGCATAAATGAGCAGTTCTTC
CSAQGINEQFF
>TRBV11-2|many|.|TRBJ2-5
TGTGCCAGCAGCGCGGGTCCACAAGAGACCCAGTACTTC
CASSAGPQETQYF
>TRBV7-8|few|TRBD1|TRBJ1-2
TGTGCCAGCAGCACGGGACAGATCTATGGCTACACCTTC
CASSTGQIYGYTF
>TRBV7-2|many|TRBD2|TRBJ2-4
TGTGCCAGCAGCTTAGTGGGGTTAGGGACTAGCGGAGCCAAAAACATTCAGTACTTC
CASSLVGLGTSGAKNIQYF
>TRBV11-2|.|.|TRBJ2-7
TGTGCCAGCAGCTTCGGTTGGCAGACCGCCTACGAGCAGTACTTC
CASSFGWQTAYEQYF
>TRBV6-2/TRBV6-3|few|TRBD2|TRBJ2-3
TGTGCCAGCAGTTACACCTCCGGGACTAGCAAGAAGGGGGCCACAGATACGCAGTATTTT
CASSYTSGTSKKGATDTQYF
>TRBV12-3/TRBV12-4|.|.|TRBJ1-5
TGTGCCAGCAGTTTAGCCGTAGGGTCACCGCCCCAGCATTTT
CASSLAVGSPPQHF
>TRBV13|.|TRBD2|TRBJ2-3
TGTGCCAGCAGCTTGGTCGAGCGGGGGGCAGATACGCAGTATTTT
CASSLVERGADTQYF
>TRBV4-2|.|TRBD1|TRBJ1-5
TGTGCCAGCAGCCAAGGGAGGACAGGTAATCAGCCCCAGCATTTT
CASSQGRTGNQPQHF
>TRBV12-3/TRBV12-4|few|TRBD1|TRBJ1-1
TGTGCCAGCAGTTTCACGGGACAGCCGAACACTGAAGCTTTCTTT
CASSFTGQPNTEAFF
>TRBV28|few|TRBD1|TRBJ1-4
TGTGCCAGCAGAATGACAGGGGGCGTCGAAAAACTGTTTTTT
CASRMTGGVEKLFF
>TRBV6-8|.|.|TRBJ2-1
TGTGCCAGCAGTTCCTATTCATATAACAATGAGCAGTTCTTC
CASSSYSYNNEQFF
>TRBV7-8|many|.|TRBJ1-5
TGTGCCAGCAGCCTAGACAGGCTATATCAGCCCCAGCATTTT
CASSLDRLYQPQHF
>TRBV5-6|.|.|TRBJ1-1
TGTTCCAGCAGCCCCGGGCCGGACACTATGAACACTGAAGATTTCTTT
CSSSPGPDTMNTEDFF
>TRBV13|.|TRBD1|TRBJ1-6
TGTGCCAGCAGGGGGACAGGGAATTCACCCCTCCACTTT
CASRGTGNSPLHF
>TRBV6-5|.|.|TRBJ2-6
TGTGCCAGCAGTTCCACGGTACGCTCTTGGGCCAACGTCCTGACTTTC
CASSSTVRSWANVLTF
>TRBV7-2|many|.|TRBJ2-1
TGTGCCAGCAGACAAAGGACAGAGTCCTCCTACAATGAGCAGTTCTTC
CASRQRTESSYNEQFF
>TRBV12-3/TRBV12-4|.|.|TRBJ1-1
TGTGCCAGCAGTTTATTTTCGGGGGCCATAGCTTTCTTT
CASSLFSGAIAFF
>TRBV20-1|.|TRBD2|TRBJ2-1
TGCAGTGCCTCGATCACTAGCGGGGGGACCTACAATGAGCAGTTCTTC
CSASITSGGTYNEQFF
>TRBV4-1|.|.|TRBJ2-7
TGCGCCAGCAGCCAAGATTTGGGGCTAGCGGACAGCTCCTACGAGCAGTACTTC
CASSQDLGLADSSYEQYF
>TRBV28|few|.|TRBJ1-4
TGTGCCAGCAGTTTCTCACGGCTCCTAGCGGTTGAAAAACTGTTTTTT
CASSFSRLLAVEKLFF
>TRBV10-3|.|TRBD1|TRBJ2-7
TGTGCCATCAGCTCCGGGACAGGGTTGGACTACGAGCAGTACTTC
CAISSGTGLDYEQYF
>TRBV5-1|.|.|TRBJ1-3
TGCGCCAGCAGCCCAAACAGGAGGCTCTCTGGAAACACCATATATTTT
CASSPNRRLSGNTIYF
>TRBV24-1|.|TRBD1|TRBJ1-2
TGTGCCACCAGTGGACCTATGACAGGGGTAAATGTCTACACCTTC
CATSGPMTGVNVYTF
>TRBV12-3/TRBV12-4|once|.|TRBJ1-1
TGTGCCAGCAGGCACCGGGTGGGGGGGCCGCGGACGGAAGCTTTCTTT
CASRHRVGGPRTEAFF
>TRBV28|.|TRBD2|TRBJ2-1
TGTGCCAGCAAGGGCCCGGGGCTAGCGGGGGTTGTTGAGCAGTTCTTC
CASKGPGLAGVVEQFF
>TRBV7-9|.|.|TRBJ1-1
TGTGCCAGCAGCGCGCAAAAGAACACTGAGGCTTTCTTT
CASSAQKNTEAFF
>TRBV7-9|few|TRBD1|TRBJ1-1
TGTGCCAGCAGCCCGCCACAGGGGTTCGGCACTGAAGCTTTCTTT
CASSPPQGFGTEAFF
>TRBV25-1|.|TRBD2|TRBJ2-7
TGTGCCAGCAGACCCCCCCCAGGGCTAGCGGGGATCTACGAGCAGTACTTC
CASRPPPGLAGIYEQYF
>TRBV5-6|.|.|TRBJ2-4
TGTGCCAGCAGATCTCTCGTCCCGGTTGACCTCCACGTTGAGGAAAACATTCAGTACTTC
CASRSLVPVDLHVEENIQYF
>TRBV29-1|few|.|TRBJ2-1
TGCAGCGTTGGGGCCGCCACCCTACGACAGGCGGGCAATGAGCAGTTCTTC
CSVGAATLRQAGNEQFF
>TRBV5-1|.|.|TRBJ1-5
TGCGCCAGCAGCCGGGGGGGGGACAATCAGCCCCAGCATTTT
CASSRGGDNQPQHF
>TRBV11-2|many|.|TRBJ1-2
TGTGCCAGCAGCTCGATACCAACCCGACAGGCCATCTATGGCTACACCTTC
CASSSIPTRQAIYGYTF
>TRBV10-3|.|.|TRBJ2-7
TGTGCCATCAGATCCGAAACGGGTAGGAGCTCCTACGAGCAGTACTTC
CAIRSETGRSSYEQYF
>TRBV7-2|.|.|TRBJ2-5
TGTGCCAGCAGCTCAAAGGGACATCGCCAGTACTTC
CASSSKGHRQYF
>TRBV7-8|many|.|TRBJ1-5
TGTGCCAGCAGCTTAGTTTTGCAGAGTTCTAGCAATCAGCCCCAGCATTTT
CASSLVLQSSSNQPQHF
>TRBV5-8|.|.|TRBJ1-3
TGTGCCAGCAGCTTGACAAATTTTTTACCCCGCTCGGGAAACACCATATATTTT
CASSLTNFLPRSGNTIYF
>TRBV11-2|.|.|TRBJ2-7
TGTGCCAGCAGCTTAGATGGGCGGGCCCTCTACGAGCAGTACTTC
CASSLDGRALYEQYF
>TRBV7-6|.|TRBD1|TRBJ2-2
TGTGCCAGCAGCCTGAACAGGGGAAAGAACACCGGGGAGCTGTTTTTT
CASSLNRGKNTGELFF
>TRBV6-6|few|TRBD2|TRBJ2-2
TGTGCCAGCAGTTACCCAACTAGCGGGGGGGGCCCCCGGACCGGGGAGCTGTTTTTT
CASSYPTSGGGPRTGELFF
>TRBV7-2|few|.|TRBJ1-5
TGTGCCAGCAGCTTTGCGGGGGCTGCGGGTCAGCCCCAGCATTTT
CASSFAGAAGQPQHF